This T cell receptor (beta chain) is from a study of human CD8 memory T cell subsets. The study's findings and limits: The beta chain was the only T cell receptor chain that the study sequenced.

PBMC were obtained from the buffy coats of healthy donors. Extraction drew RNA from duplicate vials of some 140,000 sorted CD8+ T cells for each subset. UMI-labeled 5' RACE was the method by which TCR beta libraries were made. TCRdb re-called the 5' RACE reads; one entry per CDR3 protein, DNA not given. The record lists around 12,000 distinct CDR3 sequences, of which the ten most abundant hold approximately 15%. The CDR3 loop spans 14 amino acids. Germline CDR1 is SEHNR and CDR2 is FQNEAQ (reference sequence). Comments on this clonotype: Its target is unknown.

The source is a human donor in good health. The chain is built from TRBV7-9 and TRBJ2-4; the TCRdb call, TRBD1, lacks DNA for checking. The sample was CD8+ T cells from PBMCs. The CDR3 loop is CASSLEGTMDIQYF.